The 28 T cell receptor beta chains below come from one sample, sequenced in a study of cytomegalovirus exposure and HLA in healthy donors (dated by TCRdb to 2017 to 2019). The library came from the immunoSEQ multiplex PCR assay. TCRdb obtained this table from immuneACCESS and retained in-frame rearrangements with V and J assigned. These tables miss some clones; where compared with another copy, unresolved V genes account for less than half of the shortfall, and the remainder is unexplained. This sample comprises about 110,000 clones, around 95% of them detected only once. The leading ten clones occupy roughly 0.66% of the sample. Input material: PBMCs. Receptor source: a woman between 18 and 29 years old in good health and CMV-seronegative.

The chain joins TRBV11-2 to TRBJ2-7, with TRBD1 matching over 7 bases. After removal of 6 bases from V and 6 bases from J, the junction contained 8 bases not matched to a gene. Germline V gene lookup returns CDR1 SGHAT and CDR2 FQNNGV. The CDR3 length is 13 residues. In DNA form, the CDR3 reads TGTGCCAGCAGGTATACAGGGGTTGCCGAGCAGTACTTC. This sequence encodes CASRYTGVAEQYF. Filled out from reference TRBV11-2 and TRBJ2-7, the complete variable domain reads EAGVAQSPRYKIIEKRQSVAFWCNPISGHATLYWYQQILGQGPKLLIQFQNNGVVDDSQLPKDRFSAERLKGVDSTLKIQPAKLEDSAVYLCASRYTGVAEQYFGPGTRLTVT.

The chain carries TRBV5-1 and TRBJ2-2; 7 bases map to TRBD1. The V gene end was trimmed by 3 bases and the J gene end by 1 base; junction bases not matched to a gene: 18. There are 20 residues in the CDR3. Germline V gene lookup returns CDR1 SGHRS and CDR2 YFSETQ. DNA for the CDR3: TGCGCCAGCAGCTCACCCCCCACAGGGGTGGTAGTGAGGAACACCGGGGAGCTGTTTTTT. Amino acid sequence: CASSSPPTGVVVRNTGELFF. Full variable domain (outside the CDR3, taken from reference TRBV5-1 and TRBJ2-2): KAGVTQTPRYLIKTRGQQVTLSCSPISGHRSVSWYQQTPGQGLQFLFEYFSETQRNKGNFPGRFSGRQFSNSRSEMNVSTLELGDSALYLCASSSPPTGVVVRNTGELFFGEGSRLTVL.

The V gene is TRBV6-5, the J gene TRBJ2-1; 9 bases agree with TRBD1. The trim removed 5 bases at V and 6 bases at J, leaving 5 bases unmatched. The CDR3 extends over 14 amino acids. Germline CDR1 reads MNHEY; CDR2 reads SVGAGI. The CDR3 sequence is CASSTGGFFNEQFF. The DNA for the CDR3 is TGTGCCAGCAGTACAGGGGGCTTTTTCAATGAGCAGTTCTTC.

The V call is TRBV2, the J call TRBJ1-4, with D perhaps matching TRBD1 (6 bases). V was cut by 6 bases and J by 7 bases, with 18 bases left in between. From germline, CDR1 is SNHLY and CDR2 FYNNEI. This CDR3 is 15 amino acids long. CDR3 nucleotides: TGTGCCAGCAGGCGAATGAACAGGGTGTTTGAAAAACTGTTTTTT. It encodes CASRRMNRVFEKLFF. Filled out from reference TRBV2 and TRBJ1-4, the complete variable domain reads EPEVTQTPSHQVTQMGQEVILRCVPISNHLYFYWYRQILGQKVEFLVSFYNNEISEKSEIFDDQFSVERPDGSNFTLKIRSTKLEDSAMYFCASRRMNRVFEKLFFGSGTQLSVL.

As for this clone: One end of the junction fails to match germline, which may point to a read error. The rearrangement joins TRBV7-3 to TRBJ2-1; perhaps TRBD1 as D (5 bases). Germline CDR1 SGHTA, CDR2 FQGTGA. The CDR3 is 13 amino acids. CDR3 DNA: TGTGCCAGCGGCTTTGGGGCGGCCTATGAGCAGTTCTTC. This gives the protein CASGFGAAYEQFF.

The V gene is TRBV19, the J gene TRBJ2-7, with TRBD1 matching 9 bases. The V gene's germline CDR1 is LNHDA and CDR2 SQIVND (reference sequence). With V trimmed by 5 bases and J by 3 bases, 8 bases remained unmatched. The CDR3 totals 15 residues. In DNA form, the CDR3 reads TGTGCCAGTAGTCGATCGGGACAGGGAGGCTACGAGCAGTACTTC. Its translation: CASSRSGQGGYEQYF.

This clone was seen only once. The chain joins TRBV5-4 to TRBJ2-3; the D gene is possibly TRBD2 (5 bases). The CDR3 consists of 16 residues. Germline lookup yields CDR1 SGHNT and CDR2 YYREEE (reference sequence). V dropped 4 bases and J dropped 1 base, with 16 bases sitting between them. The CDR3 DNA sequence: TGTGCCAGCAGCATTGGAATGGAGGCTGGCACAGATACGCAGTATTTT. As protein: CASSIGMEAGTDTQYF.

The chain couples TRBV18 to TRBJ2-7; no reliable D call. V was shortened by 5 bases and J by 5 bases, with 16 bases between the two germline ends. This CDR3 spans 14 amino acids. Germline V gives CDR1 KGHSH, CDR2 LQKENI. The CDR3 sequence: CASSRSDSTDEQYF. CDR3 in DNA: TGTGCCAGCTCAAGATCAGACTCTACCGACGAGCAGTACTTC.

The chain recombines TRBV7-9 with TRBJ2-5, with D perhaps matching TRBD2 (5 bases). Per the germline V gene, CDR1 is SEHNR and CDR2 is FQNEAQ (reference sequence). Trimming pared 5 bases from V and 4 bases from J, leaving 17 bases between. There are 15 residues in the CDR3. This chain's CDR3 is CASSPPRELTETQYF. For the CDR3, the DNA is TGTGCCAGCAGCCCCCCGAGGGAACTAACAGAGACCCAGTACTTC.

The chain has TRBV27 and TRBJ1-2; TRBD1 agrees at 8 bases. The CDR3 sequence is 15 residues long. Trimming took 5 bases from V and 4 from J; bases not matched to a gene: 9. Per germline, CDR1 MNHEY and CDR2 SMNVEV (reference sequence). CDR3: CASSTRGQESYGYTF. The CDR3 region has the DNA TGTGCCAGCAGTACCAGGGGGCAGGAATCCTATGGCTACACCTTC.

The chain combines TRBV4-1 with TRBJ2-7; TRBD2 is a possible D gene (5 bases). V was clipped by 0 bases and J by 3 bases, with 12 bases between them. The CDR3 is made up of 15 amino acids. Germline V gene lookup returns CDR1 MGHRA and CDR2 YSYEKL. The CDR3 reads CASSQDQDSYYEQYF. The DNA for the CDR3 is TGCGCCAGCAGCCAAGATCAGGACTCATACTACGAGCAGTACTTC.

The chain uses TRBV30 and TRBJ2-1; TRBD2 agrees at 16 bases. V lost 5 bases and J lost 4; bases outside the gene matches: 2. CDR1 is GTSNPN and CDR2 is SVGIG in the germline V gene (reference sequence). This CDR3 contains 15 residues. CDR3 sequence: CAWGTSGGVYNEQFF. CDR3 nucleotides: TGTGCCTGGGGGACTAGCGGGGGGGTATACAATGAGCAGTTCTTC.

The V and J genes are TRBV15 and TRBJ1-1, with 7 nucleotides matching TRBD1. The CDR3 totals 14 residues. Per germline, CDR1 LNHNV and CDR2 YYDKDF (reference sequence). Trimming removed 5 bases from V and 1 base from J; junction bases left unmatched: 4. This CDR3 reads CATSPGQTNTEAFF. DNA for the CDR3: TGTGCCACCAGCCCGGGACAGACGAACACTGAAGCTTTCTTT.

The V call is TRBV7-6, the J call TRBJ2-3; 7 nucleotides match TRBD2. Germline CDR1 SGHVS, CDR2 FNYEAQ. Trimming took 5 bases from V and 1 from J; bases not matched to a gene: 6. The CDR3 loop spans 15 amino acids. The CDR3 is CASSGGGGRTDTQYF. The CDR3 DNA reads TGTGCCAGCAGCGGCGGGGGAGGCCGCACAGATACGCAGTATTTT.

The V and J genes are TRBV30 and TRBJ2-7; TRBD2 matches at 16 bases. Germline CDR1 reads GTSNPN; CDR2 reads SVGIG (reference sequence). Trimming removed 5 bases from V and 0 bases from J; junction bases left unmatched: 7. The CDR3 consists of 17 residues. CDR3 sequence reads: CAWAGLAGGSRSYEQYF. CDR3 bases: TGTGCCTGGGCGGGACTAGCGGGGGGGTCTCGCTCCTACGAGCAGTACTTC. Supplemented by reference TRBV30 and TRBJ2-7, the full variable domain reads SQTIHQWPATLVQPVGSPLSLECTVEGTSNPNLYWYRQAAGRGLQLLFYSVGIGQISSEVPQNLSASRPQDRQFILSSKKLLLSDSGFYLCAWAGLAGGSRSYEQYFGPGTRLTVT.

The chain uses TRBV7-9 and TRBJ2-2; 9 bases match TRBD2. The CDR3 runs to 17 residues. CDR1 is SEHNR, CDR2 FQNEAQ, per germline (reference sequence). V dropped 5 bases and J dropped 0; count of bases not matched to a gene: 7. The CDR3 DNA is TGTGCCAGCAGCCTTCCAGCGGGGGGCGCGAACACCGGGGAGCTGTTTTTT. Residues: CASSLPAGGANTGELFF.

The gene calls are TRBV5-1 and TRBJ2-7; the match to TRBD1 covers 7 bases. The CDR3 contains 16 residues. J gave up 1 base and V 4 bases, and 11 bases lay outside the gene matches. Germline assignment: CDR1 SGHRS and CDR2 YFSETQ. The CDR3 sequence is CASSVTTGTASYEQYF. DNA of the CDR3: TGCGCCAGCAGCGTTACGACCGGGACAGCTTCCTACGAGCAGTACTTC.

This rearrangement joins TRBV19 to TRBJ2-7, with 11 bases lining up with TRBD1. This CDR3 is 14 amino acids long. J lost 4 bases, V lost 10 bases, and 9 bases had no gene match. CDR1 is LNHDA and CDR2 is SQIVND in the germline V gene (reference sequence). The CDR3 sequence: CATTPGTGGYEQYF. The CDR3 region has the DNA TGTGCCACAACCCCCGGGACAGGGGGATACGAGCAGTACTTC. Drawing the rest from reference TRBV19 and TRBJ2-7, the complete variable domain is DGGITQSPKYLFRKEGQNVTLSCEQNLNHDAMYWYRQDPGQGLRLIYYSQIVNDFQKGDIAEGYSVSREKKESFPLTVTSAQKNPTAFYLCATTPGTGGYEQYFGPGTRLTVT.

As regards this clone: This sample includes further DNA sequences coding for the same CDR3. The chain carries TRBV7-3 and TRBJ2-3; 10 bases match TRBD2. Germline trimming cut 5 bases from V and 2 bases from J; bases unmatched to any gene: 4. Germline loops: CDR1 SGHTA, CDR2 FQGTGA. The CDR3 covers 15 residues. The CDR3 here is CASSLLAGDTDTQYF. The CDR3 DNA reads TGTGCCAGCAGCCTCCTAGCGGGGGACACAGATACGCAGTATTTT.

The chain is built from TRBV5-4 and TRBJ1-4, with a tentative D call TRBD1 (5 bases). Looked up from germline, CDR1 is SGHNT and CDR2 is YYREEE (reference sequence). Trimming left V 5 bases short and J 4 bases short, with 12 bases between. The CDR3 length is 14 residues. CDR3 loop: CASSYDSFNEKLFF. CDR3 nucleotides: TGTGCCAGCAGTTACGACAGCTTTAATGAAAAACTGTTTTTT.

This chain uses TRBV2 with TRBJ2-1; 8 positions agree with TRBD1. Germline CDR1 SNHLY, CDR2 FYNNEI. V lost 7 bases, J lost 3 bases, and 5 bases stayed unmatched. CDR3 length equals 14 residues. The CDR3 loop reads CASNGQGGYNEQFF. The CDR3 nucleotides are TGTGCCAGCAACGGACAGGGTGGCTACAATGAGCAGTTCTTC.

This chain joins TRBV21-1 and TRBJ2-7; TRBD2 was called by the table and not checked on the DNA. TRBV21-1 is a pseudogene. The CDR3 contains 18 residues. CDR3 in DNA: TGTGCCAGCAGTCCGGGGGGGCAGGGCACCTTTTTGCTTCGAGAGCAGTACTTC. Protein sequence: CASSPGGQGTFLLREQYF.

The chain employs TRBV19 and TRBJ1-3; 7 bases match TRBD1. J gave up 3 bases and V 6 bases, and 5 bases lay outside the gene matches. Looked up from germline, CDR1 is LNHDA and CDR2 is SQIVND (reference sequence). The CDR3 has 14 amino acids. The CDR3 is CASRNRGGGNTIYF. The CDR3 DNA reads TGTGCCAGTAGGAACAGGGGCGGTGGAAACACCATATATTTT.

This chain joins TRBV2 and TRBJ1-4; the D gene is possibly TRBD1 (6 bases). This CDR3 has 15 amino acids. Germline values: CDR1 SNHLY, CDR2 FYNNEI. V lost 3 bases to trimming and J lost 2 bases, with 10 bases between them. CDR3 coding DNA: TGTGCCAGCAGTGATGGGGGCTCCACTAATGAAAAACTGTTTTTT. It translates to CASSDGGSTNEKLFF.

The chain is built from TRBV4-2 and TRBJ2-1; no reliable D call. The ends were cut back, 0 bases at V and 10 bases at J, with 7 bases in the middle. Per the germline V gene, CDR1 is LGHNA and CDR2 is YNFKEQ. The CDR3 consists of 12 residues. CDR3: CASSQDDIEQFF. The CDR3 region has the DNA TGTGCCAGCAGCCAAGATGACATCGAGCAGTTCTTC.

The V call is TRBV19, the J call TRBJ1-1; D may be TRBD1 (5 bases). The CDR3 is 18 residues long. CDR1 is LNHDA, CDR2 SQIVND, per germline (reference sequence). Trimming removed 0 bases from V and 2 bases from J, with 19 bases in between. CDR3 region: CASSIDVFRGKANTEAFF. CDR3 coding DNA: TGTGCCAGTAGTATAGATGTTTTTCGGGGGAAAGCCAACACTGAAGCTTTCTTT.

The chain recombines TRBV11-2 with TRBJ2-7; TRBD2 aligns across 9 bases. CDR3 length equals 15 residues. The germline V gene has CDR1 SGHAT and CDR2 FQNNGV. V lost 3 bases and J lost 3; bases outside the gene matches: 6. CDR3 amino acids: CASSFVASGVYEQYF. The CDR3 nucleotides read TGTGCCAGCAGCTTCGTGGCTAGCGGGGTCTACGAGCAGTACTTC. The complete variable domain, with remaining parts taken from reference TRBV11-2 and TRBJ2-7, reads EAGVAQSPRYKIIEKRQSVAFWCNPISGHATLYWYQQILGQGPKLLIQFQNNGVVDDSQLPKDRFSAERLKGVDSTLKIQPAKLEDSAVYLCASSFVASGVYEQYFGPGTRLTVT.

The CDR3 region is CASTSRGQETQYF. The CDR3 DNA is TGTGCCAGCACCTCGAGGGGGCAAGAGACCCAGTACTTC. This chain joins TRBV7-2 and TRBJ2-5, with D perhaps TRBD1 (6 bases). Germline V gene lookup returns CDR1 SGHTA and CDR2 FQGNSA. The CDR3 runs to 13 residues. Trimming removed 7 bases at V and 2 bases at J, with 11 bases between.